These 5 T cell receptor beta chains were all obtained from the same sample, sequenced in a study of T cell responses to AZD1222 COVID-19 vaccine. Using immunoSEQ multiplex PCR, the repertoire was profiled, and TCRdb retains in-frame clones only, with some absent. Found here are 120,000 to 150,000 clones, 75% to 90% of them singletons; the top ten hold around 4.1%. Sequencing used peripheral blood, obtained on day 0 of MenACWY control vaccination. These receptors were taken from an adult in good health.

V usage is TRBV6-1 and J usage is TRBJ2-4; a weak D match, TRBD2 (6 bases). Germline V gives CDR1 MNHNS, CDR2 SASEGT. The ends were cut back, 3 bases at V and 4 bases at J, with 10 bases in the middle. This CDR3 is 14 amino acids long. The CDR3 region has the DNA TGTGCCAGCAGTGAGGCGGGGCATAAAAACATTCAGTACTTC. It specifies CASSEAGHKNIQYF.

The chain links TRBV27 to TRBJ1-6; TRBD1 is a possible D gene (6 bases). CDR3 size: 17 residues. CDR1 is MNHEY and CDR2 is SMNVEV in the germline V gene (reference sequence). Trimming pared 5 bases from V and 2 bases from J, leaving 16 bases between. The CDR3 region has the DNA TGTGCCAGCAGTATCCGTCAGGGGATTACCTATAATTCACCCCTCCACTTT. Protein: CASSIRQGITYNSPLHF.

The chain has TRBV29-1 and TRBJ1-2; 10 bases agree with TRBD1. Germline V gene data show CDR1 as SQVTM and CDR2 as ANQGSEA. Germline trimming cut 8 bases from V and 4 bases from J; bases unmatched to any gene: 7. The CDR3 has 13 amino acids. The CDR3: CSSWDRGIYGYTF. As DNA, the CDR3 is TGCAGCTCTTGGGACAGGGGAATCTATGGCTACACCTTC. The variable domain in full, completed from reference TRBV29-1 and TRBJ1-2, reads SAVISQKPSRDICQRGTSLTIQCQVDSQVTMMFWYRQQPGQSLTLIATANQGSEATYESGFVIDKFPISRPNLTFSTLTVSNMSPEDSSIYLCSSWDRGIYGYTFGSGTRLTVV.

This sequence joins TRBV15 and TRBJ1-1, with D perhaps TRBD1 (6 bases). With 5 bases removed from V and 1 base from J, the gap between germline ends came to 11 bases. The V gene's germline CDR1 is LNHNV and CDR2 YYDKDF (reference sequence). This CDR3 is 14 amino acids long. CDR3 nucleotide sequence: TGTGCCACCAGCGTAGACAGGAGGAACACTGAAGCTTTCTTT. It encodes CATSVDRRNTEAFF.

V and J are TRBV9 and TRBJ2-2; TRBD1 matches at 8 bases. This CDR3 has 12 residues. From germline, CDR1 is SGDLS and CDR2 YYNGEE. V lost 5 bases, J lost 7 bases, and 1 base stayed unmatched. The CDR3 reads CASRTGVGELFF. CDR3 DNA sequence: TGTGCCAGCAGGACAGGGGTCGGGGAGCTGTTTTTT.